This TCR beta chain comes out of a study of blood T cells in healthy people across ages. Study-wide results and limits: Observed TCR beta diversity per million T cells went down as age went up. This fall followed a roughly linear course with age. Higher naive T cell percentage went strongly together with higher TCR beta diversity.

Comment on this clonotype: Its antigen is as yet unknown.

A second PCR, run for 7 to 11 cycles, used a sample-barcoded 5' primer plus a J-beta primer mix. Every molecule of cDNA carried a tag from a template-switch adaptor with 12 random nucleotides. TCRdb called the 5' RACE reads again in MiXCR, with one record for every CDR3 protein. The repertoire holds roughly 730,000 distinct CDR3 sequences, with more than 50% as singletons. V was trimmed by 6 bases and J by 5 bases, leaving 17 bases between them. The V gene's germline CDR1 is MNHEY and CDR2 SVGEGT. The CDR3 runs to 14 residues. The sequence derives from a man aged 35 to 55 in good health. The sample comprised blood. V usage is TRBV6-2 or TRBV6-3 and J usage is TRBJ2-7; D is uncertain. The CDR3 nucleotides read TGTGCCAGCAGCACCATACCGACGCGCGACGAGCAGTACTTC. This gives the protein CASSTIPTRDEQYF.